The 12 T cell receptor beta chains below all came from one sample that was sequenced in a study of T cells in Graves' hyperthyroidism and ophthalmopathy (dated by TCRdb to about 2019). Library creation used multiplex PCR. This sample was sequenced with an Illumina HiSeq 2000. The TCR beta CDR3 regions were amplified from the RNA transcripts. The first round of RT-PCR for the TCR CDR3 was performed with the HTBI primer set and the Qiagen OneStep RT-PCR kit. TCRdb itself trimmed the public reads at Q25 with fastp, ran MiXCR and retained productive beta chains. Rows matching on CDR3 protein sequence are summarized as one entry with the most common DNA and genes. The sample table holds about 480,000 distinct CDR3 sequences, of which around 14% were seen once. Of the sample, less than 20% is held by the ten largest clones. The specimen sequenced was blood. The receptor set was obtained from a woman aged 18-29 years with Graves' hyperthyroidism.

This clonotype was found many times. The rearrangement joins TRBV6-4 to TRBJ2-7; 10 bases are a match to TRBD1. Trimming at V came to 4 bases and at J to 3 bases, leaving 15 bases not matched to a gene. Germline assignment: CDR1 MRHNA and CDR2 SNTAGT. The CDR3 contains 18 residues. The CDR3 DNA reads as TGTGCCAGCAGTGTCCCGCTCCCCCCGAGGACAGGGGGCTACGAGCAGTACGTC. Protein product: CASSVPLPPRTGGYEQYV.

The DNA of the CDR3 is TGTGCCAGCAGTTACTCGAGTCAGCCAAATCAGCCCCAGCATTTT. Encoded protein: CASSYSSQPNQPQHF. This sequence joins TRBV6-2 or TRBV6-3 and TRBJ1-5; no firm D call. Germline CDR1 MNHEY, CDR2 SVGEGT. The germline V and J ends were trimmed by 0 bases and 4 bases, with 10 bases remaining between them. This CDR3 is built from 15 residues.

V and J are TRBV19 and TRBJ1-5, with D possibly being TRBD1 (5 bases). Trimming removed 6 bases from V and 0 bases from J, with 12 bases in between. The V gene's germline CDR1 is LNHDA and CDR2 SQIVND (reference sequence). This CDR3 region has 15 residues. The CDR3 is CASSWGSYSNQPQHF. CDR3 DNA: TGTGCCAGTAGCTGGGGCTCGTATAGCAATCAGCCCCAGCATTTT.

The CDR3 coding sequence is TGCGCCAGCAGCTTGTGGGACATCCCCACAGATACGCAGTATTTT. It codes for CASSLWDIPTDTQYF. The chain joins TRBV5-1 to TRBJ2-3, with D possibly matching TRBD1 (6 bases). The length of the CDR3 is 15 residues. Between the trimmed V and J ends, which lost 1 base and 2 bases, there was a span of 11 bases. Per the germline V gene, CDR1 is SGHRS and CDR2 is YFSETQ.

This clonotype was detected ten times or more. The chain links TRBV6-1 to TRBJ2-1; 11 bases map to TRBD2. The junction had 8 bases not matched to a gene; V was cut back by 7 bases and J by 0 bases. Germline V gives CDR1 MNHNS, CDR2 SASEGT. The length of the CDR3 is 17 residues. The CDR3 nucleotides read TGTGCCAGCACCGGGACTAGCGGACCCCGCTCCTACAATGAGCAGTTCTTC. It yields the protein CASTGTSGPRSYNEQFF.

This clonotype was counted only a few times. One end of the junction does not line up with germline, which may come from a read error. V gene TRBV12-3 or TRBV12-4 combines with J gene TRBJ2-4, with TRBD1 identical over 12 bases. This CDR3 contains 14 residues. The CDR3 loop is CASRFGTGGGIQYF. In nucleotides, the CDR3 is TGTGCCAGCCGTTTCGGGACAGGGGGCGGCATTCAGTACTTC.

In its sample, this clonotype was seen many times. The V call is TRBV11-3, the J call TRBJ2-5; TRBD2 matches at 9 bases. Germline V gene data show CDR1 as SGHNT and CDR2 as YENEEA. V lost 2 bases, J lost 5 bases, and 6 bases stayed unmatched. The CDR3 contains 15 residues. The CDR3 DNA is TGTGCCAGCAGCTTATTTAGCGGGAGTTTTGAGACCCAGTACTTC. It translates to CASSLFSGSFETQYF.

The table lists this clonotype with a few counts. This CDR3 reads CASSLEAVVQTSSGEKETQYF. Here the CDR3 DNA reads TGTGCCAGCAGCTTAGAAGCGGTGGTTCAAACCTCTAGCGGGGAAAAAGAGACCCAGTACTTC. V is TRBV7-6 and J is TRBJ2-5; 9 positions agree with TRBD2. Trimming cost V 1 base and J 3 bases; bases outside gene matches: 21. This CDR3 region has 21 residues. Germline assignment: CDR1 SGHVS and CDR2 FNYEAQ.

This clonotype occurred a few times. The CDR3 reads CASSLEGHQPQHF. The CDR3 nucleotides read TGCGCCAGCAGCTTGGAGGGGCATCAGCCCCAGCATTTT. The chain uses TRBV5-1 and TRBJ1-5, with D perhaps TRBD1 (5 bases). Trimming took 0 bases from V and 5 from J, leaving 6 bases between them. The V gene's germline CDR1 is SGHRS and CDR2 YFSETQ. The CDR3 contains 13 residues.

For this clonotype: A much bigger clone sits one base away, suggesting this may be a read error. This rearrangement joins TRBV11-1 to TRBJ2-1; the D gene could be TRBD1 or TRBD2 (5 bases each). The germline V and J ends were trimmed by 5 bases and 15 bases, with 17 bases remaining between them. The CDR3 has 12 residues. Germline CDR1 and CDR2: SGHAT and FQDESV (reference sequence). In DNA, the CDR3 is TGTGCCAGCAGCGGGGGACGGGGTCGATCGTTCTTC. It translates to CASSGGRGRSFF.

This clonotype was observed a handful of times. The chain joins TRBV5-1 to TRBJ1-3; possibly TRBD1 for D (5 bases). Germline V CDR1 and CDR2: SGHRS, YFSETQ. Between the trimmed V and J ends, which lost 1 base and 3 bases, there was a span of 8 bases. This CDR3 is 14 amino acids long. The CDR3 reads CASSLTGDGNTIYF. The CDR3 nucleotides read TGCGCCAGCAGCTTGACAGGAGATGGAAACACCATATATTTT.

This clonotype was counted many times. This chain joins TRBV11-2 and TRBJ2-1; D uncertain. Trimming took off 1 base at V and 6 bases at J, with 7 bases between the two ends. The CDR3 spans 13 residues. The germline CDR1 and CDR2 sequences are SGHAT and FQNNGV. This CDR3 is CASSLAALNEQFF. The CDR3 nucleotides are TGTGCCAGCAGCTTAGCGGCGCTCAATGAGCAGTTCTTC.